This TCR beta chain was identified during a study of cytomegalovirus exposure and HLA in healthy donors. It was with 60 Vbeta and 13 Jbeta primers that the PCR ran. TCRdb's copy holds only in-frame clones and misses some; the assay was immunoSEQ multiplex PCR. The data contain a few hundred thousand clones, roughly 80% of them singletons. Worth noting for this clone: Its specificity is unknown.

General study results and limits: A later analysis reportedly found fewer N-insertions in an Asian-associated ancestry cluster than the roughly 670-donor mean.

The sequencing sample was made of PBMCs. The sequence was collected from a girl aged 2 to 10 in good health and CMV-seronegative.

CDR3 sequence reads: CASSISSRGYEQYF. CDR3 DNA: TGTGCCAGCAGCATATCATCCCGGGGCTACGAGCAGTACTTC. The V and J genes are TRBV7-9 and TRBJ2-7, with D possibly matching TRBD2 (5 bases). V was shortened by 5 bases and J by 3 bases, with 14 bases between the two germline ends. Germline-derived CDR1 and CDR2 are SEHNR and FQNEAQ (reference sequence). The CDR3 contains 14 residues.